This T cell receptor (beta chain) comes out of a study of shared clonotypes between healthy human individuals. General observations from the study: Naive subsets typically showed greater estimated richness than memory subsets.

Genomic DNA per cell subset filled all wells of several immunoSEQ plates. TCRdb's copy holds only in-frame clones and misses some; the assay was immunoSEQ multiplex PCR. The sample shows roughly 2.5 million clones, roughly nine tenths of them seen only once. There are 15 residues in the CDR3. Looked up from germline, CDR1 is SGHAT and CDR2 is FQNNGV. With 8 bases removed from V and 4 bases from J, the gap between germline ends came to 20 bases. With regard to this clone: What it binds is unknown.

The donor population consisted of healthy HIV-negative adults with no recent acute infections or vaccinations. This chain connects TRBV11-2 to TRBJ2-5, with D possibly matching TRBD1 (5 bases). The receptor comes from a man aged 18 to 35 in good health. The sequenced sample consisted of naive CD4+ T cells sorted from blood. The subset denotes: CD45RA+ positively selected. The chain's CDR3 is CASALPLGPGETQYF. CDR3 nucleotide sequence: TGTGCCAGCGCACTCCCCCTGGGGCCAGGAGAGACCCAGTACTTC.